The 27 T cell receptor beta chains in this list originate from one sample, sequenced in a study of blood T cell repertoires in COVID-19. Profiling relied on immunoSEQ multiplex PCR, and the TCRdb table lists in-frame clones only, not all of them. The sample includes under 450,000 clones, 90% to 95% of them seen just once. The sequenced sample consisted of PBMCs or T cells enriched from blood (not recorded which). The source of these receptors is a woman aged 40 to 50 who had been exposed to COVID-19.

The V and J genes are TRBV9 and TRBJ1-5; D may be TRBD1 (6 bases). Trimming shortened V by 2 bases and J by 2 bases, and 11 bases separated the two germline ends. Per the germline V gene, CDR1 is SGDLS and CDR2 is YYNGEE. The CDR3 spans 15 residues. The CDR3 coding sequence is TGTGCCAGCAGCGTTTCGGGGGGCGGCAATCAGCCCCAGCATTTT. Translation: CASSVSGGGNQPQHF.

V gene TRBV27 combines with J gene TRBJ2-7; 8 bases agree with TRBD1. The germline CDR1 and CDR2 sequences are MNHEY and SMNVEV (reference sequence). This CDR3 region has 16 residues. V was clipped by 5 bases and J by 2 bases; unmatched bases: 11. The CDR3, as DNA: TGTGCCAGCAGTCATATTTCAGGGGGCCTCCCCTACGAGCAGTACTTC. It encodes CASSHISGGLPYEQYF.

This rearrangement joins TRBV5-4 to TRBJ2-5; 11 bases fit TRBD2. The CDR3 loop spans 17 amino acids. J lost 3 bases, V lost 0 bases, and 7 bases had no gene match. The germline V gene encodes CDR1 SGHNT and CDR2 YYREEE (reference sequence). As DNA, the CDR3 is TGTGCCAGCAGCTTGGCCTTCGGGACTAGCGGAAAAGAGACCCAGTACTTC. It codes for CASSLAFGTSGKETQYF.

The J gene is TRBJ1-3, the V gene TRBV13; 7 bases line up with TRBD1. The V and J ends lost 5 bases and 8 bases, in that order; junction bases with no gene match: 9. CDR1 is PRHDT and CDR2 is FYEKMQ in the germline V gene (reference sequence). This CDR3 is built from 14 residues. The CDR3 DNA is TGTGCCAGCAGCCCAAGGACAGGCGCGGACACCATATATTTT. As protein: CASSPRTGADTIYF.

The chain employs TRBV13 and TRBJ1-6; 8 bases are a match to TRBD1. Trimming took 5 bases from V and 10 from J; bases not matched to a gene: 13. Germline CDR1 is PRHDT and CDR2 is FYEKMQ (reference sequence). This CDR3 spans 16 amino acids. CDR3 amino acids: CASSIRTGSKRSPLHF. In DNA, the CDR3 is TGTGCCAGCAGCATCCGGACAGGGTCGAAAAGATCACCCCTCCACTTT.

The chain joins TRBV5-1 to TRBJ1-3; 7 bases fit TRBD1. CDR3 length equals 16 residues. Germline V gene data show CDR1 as SGHRS and CDR2 as YFSETQ. V trimming: 0 bases; J trimming: 1 base; junction bases outside the gene matches: 4. The CDR3 coding sequence is TGCGCCAGCAGCTTGGACAGGGGCGTTTCTGGAAACACCATATATTTT. It specifies CASSLDRGVSGNTIYF.

V usage is TRBV9 and J usage is TRBJ1-2, with TRBD1 identical over 7 bases. Germline V gives CDR1 SGDLS, CDR2 YYNGEE. V lost 3 bases to trimming and J lost 5 bases; unmatched junction nucleotides: 4. The CDR3 length is 13 residues. The CDR3 DNA reads TGTGCCAGCAGCGCCGAACAGGGGTATGGCTACACCTTC. This codes for CASSAEQGYGYTF. Full variable domain (rest looked up from reference TRBV9 and TRBJ1-2): DSGVTQTPKHLITATGQRVTLRCSPRSGDLSVYWYQQSLDQGLQFLIQYYNGEERAKGNILERFSAQQFPDLHSELNLSSLELGDSALYFCASSAEQGYGYTFGSGTRLTVV.

The gene calls are TRBV7-2 and TRBJ2-3; TRBD1 is a possible D gene (6 bases). V was clipped by 5 bases and J by 5 bases, with 14 bases between them. The germline V gene has CDR1 SGHTA and CDR2 FQGNSA. This CDR3 has 14 residues. The CDR3 region is CASSPRLQGDTQYF. In nucleotides, the CDR3 is TGTGCCAGCAGCCCCCGACTACAGGGAGATACGCAGTATTTT.

V usage is TRBV30 and J usage is TRBJ2-4; a possible D gene is TRBD1 (6 bases). V was cut by 4 bases and J by 1 base, with 14 bases left in between. This CDR3 is built from 15 residues. CDR1 is GTSNPN and CDR2 is SVGIG in the germline V gene (reference sequence). CDR3 bases: TGTGCCTGGACAAGGGGGATTGGCGCCAAAAACATTCAGTACTTC. As protein: CAWTRGIGAKNIQYF.

The chain has TRBV6-5 and TRBJ1-5; D possibly corresponds to TRBD1 (5 bases). The CDR3 covers 15 residues. From germline, CDR1 is MNHEY and CDR2 SVGAGI. The V gene lost 7 bases and the J gene lost 6 bases, with 19 bases spanning the gap. CDR3 in DNA: TGTGCCAGCATCAGGGAAGGAGGGGCCACTCAGCCCCAGCATTTT. This gives the protein CASIREGGATQPQHF.

The chain has TRBV9 and TRBJ1-2; 8 bases agree with TRBD1. Germline CDR1 and CDR2: SGDLS and YYNGEE. The CDR3 totals 15 residues. V lost 2 bases, J lost 6 bases, and 9 bases stayed unmatched. For the CDR3, the DNA is TGTGCCAGCAGCGTGCTTCCGACAGGGGTAGATGGCTACACCTTC. This gives the protein CASSVLPTGVDGYTF.

The chain recombines TRBV4-1 with TRBJ1-2; D possibly corresponds to TRBD1 (5 bases). Germline CDR1 and CDR2: MGHRA and YSYEKL. The CDR3 is 13 amino acids. V shed 4 bases and J shed 6 bases, with 12 bases lying between them. CDR3 coding DNA: TGCGCCAGCAGCCCCCCCCTCAGGGATGGCTACACCTTC. The encoded protein is CASSPPLRDGYTF.

The chain combines TRBV15 with TRBJ2-5; a weak D match, TRBD1 (5 bases). There are 15 residues in the CDR3. V lost 0 bases, J lost 1 base, and 9 bases lay in between. Germline-derived CDR1 and CDR2 are LNHNV and YYDKDF (reference sequence). Here the CDR3 reads CATSREVTGQETQYF. The CDR3 coding sequence is TGTGCCACCAGCAGAGAAGTAACAGGCCAAGAGACCCAGTACTTC.

The chain is built from TRBV19 and TRBJ2-3; 10 nucleotides agree with TRBD2. The germline CDR1 and CDR2 sequences are LNHDA and SQIVND (reference sequence). The CDR3 runs 17 residues. Germline trimming cut 3 bases from V and 0 bases from J; bases unmatched to any gene: 6. CDR3 bases: TGTGCCAGTAGTATGAGGACTAGCGGCCCTAGCACAGATACGCAGTATTTT. Protein sequence: CASSMRTSGPSTDTQYF. Full variable domain (rest looked up from reference TRBV19 and TRBJ2-3): DGGITQSPKYLFRKEGQNVTLSCEQNLNHDAMYWYRQDPGQGLRLIYYSQIVNDFQKGDIAEGYSVSREKKESFPLTVTSAQKNPTAFYLCASSMRTSGPSTDTQYFGPGTRLTVL.

J is TRBJ1-1 and V is TRBV5-4; 9 nucleotides align to TRBD1. V lost 4 bases, J lost 1 base, and 8 bases stayed unmatched. CDR1 is SGHNT, CDR2 YYREEE, per germline (reference sequence). This CDR3 contains 16 residues. CDR3 nucleotide sequence: TGTGCCAGCAGCCCCGGGACAGGGAGAAGGAACACTGAAGCTTTCTTT. Protein sequence: CASSPGTGRRNTEAFF.

V and J are TRBV6-6 and TRBJ2-1; a possible D gene is TRBD2 (6 bases). Trimming cost V 2 bases and J 2 bases, with 10 bases left between them. Germline CDR1 reads MNHNY; CDR2 reads SVGAGI (reference sequence). The CDR3 is 15 amino acids. DNA of the CDR3: TGTGCCAGCAGTTACAGTACGGGAGCCTACAATGAGCAGTTCTTC. The encoded protein is CASSYSTGAYNEQFF.

This sequence joins TRBV10-1 and TRBJ2-3, with 8 bases lining up with TRBD2. There are 16 residues in the CDR3. Trimming cost V 1 base and J 2 bases; bases outside gene matches: 5. The V gene's germline CDR1 is WNHNN and CDR2 SYGVQD (reference sequence). CDR3: CASSEFTGGVTDTQYF. The CDR3 DNA reads as TGCGCCAGCAGTGAGTTCACGGGGGGGGTCACAGATACGCAGTATTTT.

In nucleotides, the CDR3 is TGTGCCAGCAGCCCCCGCGCCACAGGGGTCGGGAACACTGAAGCTTTCTTT. This codes for CASSPRATGVGNTEAFF. This chain connects TRBV9 to TRBJ1-1; 7 bases line up with TRBD1. The CDR3 is 17 amino acids. Germline V CDR1 and CDR2: SGDLS, YYNGEE. Trimming cost V 4 bases and J 1 base; bases outside gene matches: 13.

V usage is TRBV7-9 and J usage is TRBJ1-3; D is ambiguous. The germline V and J ends were trimmed by 5 bases and 1 base, with 21 bases remaining between them. The length of the CDR3 is 18 residues. Germline V gives CDR1 SEHNR, CDR2 FQNEAQ (reference sequence). The CDR3 sequence is CASSPRRGDSASGNTIYF. CDR3 coding DNA: TGTGCCAGCAGCCCCCGCAGAGGCGATTCTGCGTCTGGAAACACCATATATTTT.

This rearrangement joins TRBV20-1 to TRBJ2-3; 10 nucleotides match TRBD2. CDR3 length: 15 amino acids. With 3 bases clipped from V and 6 bases from J, the junction kept 9 bases outside the gene matches. Germline CDR1 is DFQATT and CDR2 is SNEGSKA (reference sequence). The CDR3 is CSASPAGGGWDTQYF. Here the CDR3 DNA reads TGCAGTGCTAGTCCAGCGGGAGGGGGATGGGATACGCAGTATTTT.

The chain has TRBV4-3 and TRBJ2-3, with no clear D. The CDR3 contains 13 residues. Trimming removed 2 bases from V and 3 bases from J, with 6 bases in between. CDR1 and CDR2 (germline): LGHNA, YSLEER. The DNA for the CDR3 is TGCGCCAGCAGCCAACAGAGGACAGATACGCAGTATTTT. As protein: CASSQQRTDTQYF.

The chain has TRBV2 and TRBJ2-5, with D possibly being TRBD2 (6 bases). Germline CDR1 reads SNHLY; CDR2 reads FYNNEI. This CDR3 has 11 amino acids. The ends were cut back, 5 bases at V and 5 bases at J, with 6 bases in the middle. Here the CDR3 DNA reads TGTGCCAGCAGTAGCGGGGAGACCCAGTACTTC. Translating gives CASSSGETQYF.

The chain links TRBV24-1 to TRBJ2-3; 11 nucleotides match TRBD2. Trimming cost V 4 bases and J 2 bases; bases outside gene matches: 7. In germline, CDR1 is KGHDR, CDR2 SFDVKD. This CDR3 is built from 17 residues. CDR3 amino acids: CATSDPLAGESTDTQYF. In DNA form, the CDR3 reads TGTGCCACCAGTGACCCACTAGCGGGAGAGTCCACAGATACGCAGTATTTT.

This clone was recorded only once. The rearrangement uses TRBV28 and TRBJ2-7; TRBD1 agrees at 8 bases. Trimming cost V 5 bases and J 4 bases; bases outside gene matches: 10. In germline, CDR1 is MDHEN, CDR2 SYDVKM. This CDR3 has 15 amino acids. This chain's CDR3 is CASSQTGTGRYEQYF. The DNA for the CDR3 is TGTGCCAGCAGTCAAACCGGGACAGGCAGGTACGAGCAGTACTTC.

The chain combines TRBV19 with TRBJ2-1, with TRBD2 matching over 12 bases. After removal of 3 bases from V and 3 bases from J, the junction contained 3 bases not matched to a gene. The CDR3 has 16 residues. Germline V CDR1 and CDR2: LNHDA, SQIVND (reference sequence). The CDR3 region is CASSILAGGYYNEQFF. The CDR3 bases are TGTGCCAGTAGTATCCTAGCGGGAGGGTACTACAATGAGCAGTTCTTC.

The V call is TRBV5-1, the J call TRBJ2-1; 7 bases align to TRBD1. Germline-derived CDR1 and CDR2 are SGHRS and YFSETQ. The CDR3 loop spans 13 amino acids. J gave up 6 bases and V 3 bases, and 3 bases lay outside the gene matches. CDR3 amino acids: CASSSTGVNEQFF. In DNA, the CDR3 is TGCGCCAGCAGCTCTACAGGGGTCAATGAGCAGTTCTTC.

The rearrangement links TRBV28 to TRBJ1-5; a weak D match, TRBD1 (6 bases). Germline CDR1 is MDHEN and CDR2 is SYDVKM. The V end lost 6 bases, the J end lost 2 bases, and 17 bases lay between the germline ends. This CDR3 has 16 amino acids. DNA for the CDR3: TGTGCCAGCAGCCCCAGGGAGGGGGGACGCAATCAGCCCCAGCATTTT. Translation gives CASSPREGGRNQPQHF.